This T cell receptor (beta chain) was profiled in a study of T cell responses to AZD1222 COVID-19 vaccine. The repertoire was sequenced with immunoSEQ multiplex PCR; TCRdb's copy has only in-frame clones and lacks some. The table has more than 85,000 clones, 91% seen once; the top ten hold roughly 7.5%. The V end was cut by 2 bases, the J end by 1 base, with 12 bases between. This CDR3 has 15 amino acids. Germline loops: CDR1 WSHSY, CDR2 SAAADI. The sequences come from peripheral blood, collected on day 0 of AZD1222 vaccination. This TCR was sampled from an adult in good health. The chain carries TRBV10-2 and TRBJ2-7; TRBD2 is a possible D gene (6 bases). This CDR3 is CASSEAGSVSYEQYF. CDR3 nucleotides: TGCGCCAGCAGTGAGGCGGGGTCCGTTTCCTACGAGCAGTACTTC.